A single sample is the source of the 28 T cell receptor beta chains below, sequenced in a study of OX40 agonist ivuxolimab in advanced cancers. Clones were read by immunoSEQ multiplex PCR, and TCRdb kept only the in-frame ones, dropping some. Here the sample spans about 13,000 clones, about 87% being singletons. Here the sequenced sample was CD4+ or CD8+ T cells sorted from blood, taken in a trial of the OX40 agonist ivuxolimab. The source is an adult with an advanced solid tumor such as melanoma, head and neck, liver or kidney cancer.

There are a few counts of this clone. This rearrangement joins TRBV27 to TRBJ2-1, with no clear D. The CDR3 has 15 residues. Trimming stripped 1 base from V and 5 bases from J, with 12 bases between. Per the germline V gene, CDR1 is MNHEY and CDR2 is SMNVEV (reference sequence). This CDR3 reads CASSLLWAEDNEQFF. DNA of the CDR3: TGTGCCAGCAGTTTATTATGGGCTGAAGACAATGAGCAGTTCTTC.

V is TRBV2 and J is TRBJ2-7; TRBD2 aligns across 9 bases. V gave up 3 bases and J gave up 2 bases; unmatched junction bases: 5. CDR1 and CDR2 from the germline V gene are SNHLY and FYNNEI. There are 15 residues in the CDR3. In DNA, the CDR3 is TGTGCCAGCAGTGAGTTGGCTAGCGGGACCTACGAGCAGTACTTC. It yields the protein CASSELASGTYEQYF.

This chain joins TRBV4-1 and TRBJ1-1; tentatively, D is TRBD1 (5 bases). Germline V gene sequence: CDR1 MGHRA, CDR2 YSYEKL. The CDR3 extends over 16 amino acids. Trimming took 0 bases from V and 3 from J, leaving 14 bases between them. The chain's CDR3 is CASSQEVMGPYTEAFF. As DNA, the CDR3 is TGCGCCAGCAGCCAAGAAGTAATGGGACCGTACACTGAAGCTTTCTTT.

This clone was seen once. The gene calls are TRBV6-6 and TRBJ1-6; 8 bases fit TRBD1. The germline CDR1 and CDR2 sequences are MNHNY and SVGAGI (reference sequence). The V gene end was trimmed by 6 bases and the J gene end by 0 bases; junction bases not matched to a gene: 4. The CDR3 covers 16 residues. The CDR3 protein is CASSRTGSSYNSPLHF. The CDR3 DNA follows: TGTGCCAGCAGCCGGACAGGGAGCTCCTATAATTCACCCCTCCACTTT.

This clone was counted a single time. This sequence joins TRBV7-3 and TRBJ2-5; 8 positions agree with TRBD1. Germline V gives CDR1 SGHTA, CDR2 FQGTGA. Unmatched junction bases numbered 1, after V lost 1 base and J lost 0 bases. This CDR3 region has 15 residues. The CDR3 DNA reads TGTGCCAGCAGCTTAAGGGGACAGGACCAAGAGACCCAGTACTTC. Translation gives CASSLRGQDQETQYF.

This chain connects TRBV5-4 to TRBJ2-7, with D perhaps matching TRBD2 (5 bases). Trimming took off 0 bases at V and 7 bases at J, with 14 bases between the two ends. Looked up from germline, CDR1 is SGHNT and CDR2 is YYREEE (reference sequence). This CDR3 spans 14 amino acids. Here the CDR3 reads CASSLEGPRGEQYF. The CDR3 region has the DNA TGTGCCAGCAGCTTGGAAGGGCCTCGGGGTGAGCAGTACTTC.

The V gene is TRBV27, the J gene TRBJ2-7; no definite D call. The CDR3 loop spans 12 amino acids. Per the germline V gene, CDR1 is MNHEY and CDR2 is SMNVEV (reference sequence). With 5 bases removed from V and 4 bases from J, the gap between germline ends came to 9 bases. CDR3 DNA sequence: TGTGCCAGCAGTCCCCAACCGTACGAGCAGTACTTC. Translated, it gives CASSPQPYEQYF.

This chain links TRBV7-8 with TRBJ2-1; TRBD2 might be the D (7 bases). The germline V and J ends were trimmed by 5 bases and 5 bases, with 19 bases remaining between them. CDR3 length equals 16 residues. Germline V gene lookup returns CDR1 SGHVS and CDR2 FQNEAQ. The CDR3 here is CASSLEGGLTNNEQFF. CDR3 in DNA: TGTGCCAGCAGCCTTGAGGGGGGACTAACGAACAATGAGCAGTTCTTC.

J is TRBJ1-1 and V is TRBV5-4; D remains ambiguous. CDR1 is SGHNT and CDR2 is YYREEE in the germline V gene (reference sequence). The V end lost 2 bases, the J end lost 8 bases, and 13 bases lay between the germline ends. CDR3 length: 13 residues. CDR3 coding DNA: TGTGCCAGCAGCTTCTTCGTTACCTCGGAAGCTTTCTTT. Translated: CASSFFVTSEAFF.

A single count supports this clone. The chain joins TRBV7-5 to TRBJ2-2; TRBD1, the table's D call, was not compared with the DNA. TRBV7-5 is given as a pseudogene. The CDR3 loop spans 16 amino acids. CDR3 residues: CARSLGGTANSGELFF. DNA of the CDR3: TGTGCCAGAAGCTTAGGCGGGACAGCGAATTCAGGGGAGCTGTTTTTT.

CDR3: CASRSLPRYSNQPQHF. The CDR3, as DNA: TGTGCCAGCAGATCTCTTCCCAGGTATAGCAATCAGCCCCAGCATTTT. The gene calls are TRBV5-4 and TRBJ1-5; D not resolved. V lost 5 bases and J lost 0, with 15 bases in between. In germline, CDR1 is SGHNT, CDR2 YYREEE (reference sequence). The CDR3 spans 16 residues.

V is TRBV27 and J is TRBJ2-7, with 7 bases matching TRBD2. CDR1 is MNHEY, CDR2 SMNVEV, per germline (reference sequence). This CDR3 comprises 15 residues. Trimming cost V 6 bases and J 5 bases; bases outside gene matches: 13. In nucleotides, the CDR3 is TGTGCCAGCAGCCCGTTCGGACTAGTTAGAAACGAGCAGTACTTC. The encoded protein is CASSPFGLVRNEQYF.

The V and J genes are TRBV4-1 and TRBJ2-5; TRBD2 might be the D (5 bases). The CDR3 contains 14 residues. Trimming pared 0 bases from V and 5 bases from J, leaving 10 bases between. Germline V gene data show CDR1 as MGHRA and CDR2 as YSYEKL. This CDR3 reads CASSQDGPGETQYF. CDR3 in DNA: TGCGCCAGCAGCCAAGATGGGCCGGGGGAGACCCAGTACTTC.

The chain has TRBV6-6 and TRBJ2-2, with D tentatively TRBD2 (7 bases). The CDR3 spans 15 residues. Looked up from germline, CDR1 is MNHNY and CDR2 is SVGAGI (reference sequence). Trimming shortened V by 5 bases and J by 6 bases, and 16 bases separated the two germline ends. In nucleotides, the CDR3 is TGTGCCAGCAGTGGCCTAGGGGGGGGCGCCGGGGAGCTGTTTTTT. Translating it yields CASSGLGGGAGELFF.

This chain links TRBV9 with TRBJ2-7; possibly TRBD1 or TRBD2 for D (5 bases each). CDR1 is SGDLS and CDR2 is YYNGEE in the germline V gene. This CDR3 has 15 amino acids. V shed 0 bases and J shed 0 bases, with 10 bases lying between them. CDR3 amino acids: CASSVEFGASYEQYF. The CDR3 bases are TGTGCCAGCAGCGTAGAATTCGGGGCCTCCTACGAGCAGTACTTC. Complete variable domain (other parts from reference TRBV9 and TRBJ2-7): DSGVTQTPKHLITATGQRVTLRCSPRSGDLSVYWYQQSLDQGLQFLIQYYNGEERAKGNILERFSAQQFPDLHSELNLSSLELGDSALYFCASSVEFGASYEQYFGPGTRLTVT.

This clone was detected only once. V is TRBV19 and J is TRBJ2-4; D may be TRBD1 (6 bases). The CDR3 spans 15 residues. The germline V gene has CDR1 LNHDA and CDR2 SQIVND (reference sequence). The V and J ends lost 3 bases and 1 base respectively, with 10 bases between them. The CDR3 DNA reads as TGTGCCAGTAGTATTCAGGGGACGGCCAAAAACATTCAGTACTTC. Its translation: CASSIQGTAKNIQYF.

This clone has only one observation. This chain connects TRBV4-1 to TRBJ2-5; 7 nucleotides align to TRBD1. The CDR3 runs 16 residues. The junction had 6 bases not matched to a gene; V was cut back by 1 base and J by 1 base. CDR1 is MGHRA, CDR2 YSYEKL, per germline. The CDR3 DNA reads TGCGCCAGCAGCCAAGCGGGCAGGGGGTTCCAAGAGACCCAGTACTTC. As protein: CASSQAGRGFQETQYF.

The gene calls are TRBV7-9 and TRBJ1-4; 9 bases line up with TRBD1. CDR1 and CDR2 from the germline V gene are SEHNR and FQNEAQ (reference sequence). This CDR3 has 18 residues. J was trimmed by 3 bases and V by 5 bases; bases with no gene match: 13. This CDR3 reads CASSPPQPGTGSNEKLFF. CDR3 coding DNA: TGTGCCAGCAGCCCACCCCAACCCGGGACAGGGTCTAATGAAAAACTGTTTTTT.

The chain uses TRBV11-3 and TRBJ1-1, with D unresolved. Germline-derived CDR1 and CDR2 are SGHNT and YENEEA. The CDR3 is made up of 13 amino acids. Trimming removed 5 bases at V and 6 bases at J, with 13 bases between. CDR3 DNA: TGTGCCAGCAGCGCAGGAGTTCATGCTGAAGCTTTCTTT. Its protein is CASSAGVHAEAFF. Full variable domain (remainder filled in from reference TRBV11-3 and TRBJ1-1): EAGVVQSPRYKIIEKKQPVAFWCNPISGHNTLYWYLQNLGQGPELLIRYENEEAVDDSQLPKDRFSAERLKGVDSTLKIQPAELGDSAVYLCASSAGVHAEAFFGQGTRLTVV.

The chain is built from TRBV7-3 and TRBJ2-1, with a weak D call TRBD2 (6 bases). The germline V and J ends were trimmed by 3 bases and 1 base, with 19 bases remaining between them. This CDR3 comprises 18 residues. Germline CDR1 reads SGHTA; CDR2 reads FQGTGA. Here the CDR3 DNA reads TGTGCCAGCAGCTTCTTCCCCCTGACTAGGGCTTCCTACAATGAGCAGTTCTTC. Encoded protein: CASSFFPLTRASYNEQFF.

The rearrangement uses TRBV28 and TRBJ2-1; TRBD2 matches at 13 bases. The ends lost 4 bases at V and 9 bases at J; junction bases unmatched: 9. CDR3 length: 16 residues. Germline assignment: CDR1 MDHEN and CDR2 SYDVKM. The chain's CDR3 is CASSSPTSGRVVEQFF. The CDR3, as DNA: TGTGCCAGCAGTTCCCCTACTAGCGGGAGGGTCGTTGAGCAGTTCTTC. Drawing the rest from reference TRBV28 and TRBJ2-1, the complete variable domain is DVKVTQSSRYLVKRTGEKVFLECVQDMDHENMFWYRQDPGLGLRLIYFSYDVKMKEKGDIPEGYSVSREKKERFSLILESASTNQTSMYLCASSSPTSGRVVEQFFGPGTRLTVL.

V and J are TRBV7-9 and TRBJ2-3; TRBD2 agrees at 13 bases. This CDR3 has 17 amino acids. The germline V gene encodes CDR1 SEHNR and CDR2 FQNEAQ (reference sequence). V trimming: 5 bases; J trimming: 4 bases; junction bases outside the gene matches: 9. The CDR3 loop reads CASSGPRGLAGPDTQYF. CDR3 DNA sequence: TGTGCCAGCAGCGGCCCCCGGGGACTAGCGGGACCAGATACGCAGTATTTT.

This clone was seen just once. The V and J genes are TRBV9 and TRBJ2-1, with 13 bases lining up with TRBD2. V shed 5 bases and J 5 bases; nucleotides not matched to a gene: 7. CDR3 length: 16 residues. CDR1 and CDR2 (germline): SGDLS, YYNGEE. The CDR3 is CASSPSGTSGDNEQFF. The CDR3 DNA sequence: TGTGCCAGCAGTCCAAGCGGGACTAGCGGGGACAATGAGCAGTTCTTC.

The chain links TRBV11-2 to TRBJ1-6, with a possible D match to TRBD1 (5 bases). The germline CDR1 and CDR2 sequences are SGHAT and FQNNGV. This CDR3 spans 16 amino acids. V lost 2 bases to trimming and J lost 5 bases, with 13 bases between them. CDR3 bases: TGTGCCAGCAGCTTAAAGCCGGGGGACCATAATTCACCCCTCCACTTT. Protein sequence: CASSLKPGDHNSPLHF.

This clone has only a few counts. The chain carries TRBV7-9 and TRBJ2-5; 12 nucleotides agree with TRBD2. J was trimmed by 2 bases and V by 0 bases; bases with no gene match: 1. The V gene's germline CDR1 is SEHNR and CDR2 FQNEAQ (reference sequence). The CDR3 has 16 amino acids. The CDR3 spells CASSLATSGRQETQYF. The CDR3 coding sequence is TGTGCCAGCAGCTTAGCGACTAGCGGGAGACAAGAGACCCAGTACTTC.

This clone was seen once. CDR3 bases: TGTGCCAGCAGTTTAACACCGGGGGCCTACAATGAGCAGTTCTTC. It specifies CASSLTPGAYNEQFF. The chain combines TRBV27 with TRBJ2-1; tentative D call: TRBD2 (6 bases). Germline V gene lookup returns CDR1 MNHEY and CDR2 SMNVEV (reference sequence). The length of the CDR3 is 15 residues. V was cut by 2 bases and J by 2 bases, with 10 bases left in between.

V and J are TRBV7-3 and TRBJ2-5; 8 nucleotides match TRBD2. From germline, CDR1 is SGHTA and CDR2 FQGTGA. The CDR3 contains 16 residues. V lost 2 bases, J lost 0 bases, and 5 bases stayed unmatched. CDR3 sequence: CASSLFTSGNQETQYF. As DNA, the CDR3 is TGTGCCAGCAGCTTATTCACTAGCGGAAACCAAGAGACCCAGTACTTC.

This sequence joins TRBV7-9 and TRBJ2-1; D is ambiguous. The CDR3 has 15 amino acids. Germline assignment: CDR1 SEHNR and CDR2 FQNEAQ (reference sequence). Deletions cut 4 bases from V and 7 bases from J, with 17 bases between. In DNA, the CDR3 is TGTGCCAGCAGCTCGGAGAACCGCTACGGGAATGAGCAGTTCTTC. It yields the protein CASSSENRYGNEQFF.